The 32 T cell receptor beta chains in this list originate from one sample, sequenced in a study of T cell changes during pregnancy in multiple sclerosis. The method was immunoSEQ multiplex PCR; TCRdb's version includes in-frame clones alone and lacks a portion of them. Of 50,000 or so clones in the sample, about 91% were seen once. The sample in question was peripheral blood, obtained after pregnancy. These receptors were obtained from a female donor in good health, enrolled as a control in a pregnancy study.

This chain connects TRBV6-5 to TRBJ1-5; D not resolved. The CDR3 has 12 amino acids. V was cut by 4 bases and J by 8 bases, with 9 bases left in between. Germline V CDR1 and CDR2: MNHEY, SVGAGI. The CDR3 DNA reads as TGTGCCAGCAGTTCCCCGCCGGAGCCCCAGCATTTT. It specifies CASSSPPEPQHF.

The V call is TRBV27, the J call TRBJ1-5; the match to TRBD1 covers 9 bases. Germline trimming cut 5 bases from V and 2 bases from J; bases unmatched to any gene: 10. CDR1 is MNHEY and CDR2 is SMNVEV in the germline V gene (reference sequence). The CDR3 extends over 17 amino acids. The CDR3: CASSPQFRDRGNQPQHF. DNA of the CDR3: TGTGCCAGCAGTCCACAATTCAGGGACAGGGGCAATCAGCCCCAGCATTTT.

The chain recombines TRBV2 with TRBJ2-5; 13 bases map to TRBD2. The tail of the sequence fits TRBJ2-7 better, so the J call may be wrong. This CDR3 has 16 residues. Germline CDR1 reads SNHLY; CDR2 reads FYNNEI. The CDR3 nucleotides read TGTGCCAGCAGTGGGACTAGCGGGAGTGGGGCCTACGAGCAGTACTTC. Protein sequence: CASSGTSGSGAYEQYF.

The rearrangement links TRBV2 to TRBJ1-4, with 8 positions matching TRBD1. The V and J ends lost 6 bases and 3 bases, in that order; junction bases with no gene match: 9. Per the germline V gene, CDR1 is SNHLY and CDR2 is FYNNEI. The CDR3 contains 16 residues. CDR3: CASRAGQGVPNEKLFF. In nucleotides, the CDR3 is TGTGCCAGCAGGGCCGGACAGGGCGTACCTAATGAAAAACTGTTTTTT.

The V gene is TRBV7-2, the J gene TRBJ2-5; D may be TRBD1 (6 bases). V was shortened by 5 bases and J by 4 bases, with 23 bases between the two germline ends. The CDR3 totals 17 residues. CDR1 and CDR2 (germline): SGHTA, FQGNSA. The CDR3 reads CASSHQTDRGSGETQYF. CDR3 nucleotide sequence: TGTGCCAGCAGCCACCAGACAGATAGGGGGTCAGGAGAGACCCAGTACTTC.

The V and J genes are TRBV27 and TRBJ2-7; 9 bases match TRBD2. The CDR3 totals 18 residues. J was trimmed by 1 base and V by 2 bases; bases with no gene match: 12. Per germline, CDR1 MNHEY and CDR2 SMNVEV (reference sequence). In DNA, the CDR3 is TGTGCCAGCAGTTTAAGGGGGAGAACTAGCGGGCGATCCTACGAGCAGTACTTC. It codes for CASSLRGRTSGRSYEQYF.

The chain joins TRBV9 to TRBJ2-7; 9 nucleotides line up with TRBD2. The ends lost 3 bases at V and 6 bases at J; junction bases unmatched: 19. The CDR3 spans 18 residues. Germline V lookup: CDR1 SGDLS, CDR2 YYNGEE. The CDR3 protein is CASSAWLGSGRQTSEQYF. The DNA of the CDR3 is TGTGCCAGCAGCGCCTGGCTGGGGAGCGGGAGGCAGACGAGCGAGCAGTACTTC.

The V call is TRBV5-1, the J call TRBJ1-2; weak D call: TRBD1 (6 bases). In germline, CDR1 is SGHRS, CDR2 YFSETQ. This CDR3 region has 15 residues. Trimming removed 5 bases at V and 2 bases at J, with 16 bases between. In DNA, the CDR3 is TGCGCCAGCAGGCCCCAGGGGCTTTTGAACTATGGCTACACCTTC. Amino acids: CASRPQGLLNYGYTF.

The J gene is TRBJ2-7, the V gene TRBV28; TRBD2 matches at 7 bases. The CDR3 consists of 14 residues. Per the germline V gene, CDR1 is MDHEN and CDR2 is SYDVKM. V gave up 3 bases and J gave up 5 bases; unmatched junction bases: 7. CDR3 in amino acids: CASSFTAGANEQYF. DNA for the CDR3: TGTGCCAGCAGTTTTACGGCGGGAGCTAACGAGCAGTACTTC.

The rearrangement links TRBV9 to TRBJ2-7, with D perhaps matching TRBD2 (6 bases). This CDR3 contains 15 residues. V shed 0 bases and J shed 0 bases, with 10 bases lying between them. Germline CDR1 reads SGDLS; CDR2 reads YYNGEE. The CDR3 sequence is CASSVDRESSYEQYF. The CDR3 region has the DNA TGTGCCAGCAGCGTAGACCGGGAGAGCTCCTACGAGCAGTACTTC.

This chain connects TRBV7-2 to TRBJ1-2; 8 nucleotides align to TRBD1. There are 14 residues in the CDR3. V was pared by 2 bases and J by 7 bases, with 6 bases of the junction left unmatched. Per germline, CDR1 SGHTA and CDR2 FQGNSA. CDR3 protein: CASSLHQGAIGYTF. DNA for the CDR3: TGTGCCAGCAGCTTACATCAGGGGGCGATTGGCTACACCTTC.

The CDR3: CASSSDGGNQPQHF. The CDR3 DNA follows: TGTGCCAGCAGTTCAGACGGGGGAAATCAGCCCCAGCATTTT. This sequence joins TRBV6-6 and TRBJ1-5; perhaps TRBD1 as D (5 bases). Trimming pared 4 bases from V and 4 bases from J, leaving 11 bases between. This CDR3 contains 14 residues. CDR1 MNHNY and CDR2 SVGAGI come from the germline V gene (reference sequence).

The chain is built from TRBV6-4 and TRBJ1-1; D uncertain. Germline-derived CDR1 and CDR2 are MRHNA and SNTAGT. The germline V and J ends were trimmed by 6 bases and 1 base, with 9 bases remaining between them. The CDR3 consists of 13 residues. In DNA, the CDR3 is TGTGCCAGCAGCGAGAGCCCGAACACTGAAGCTTTCTTT. It encodes CASSESPNTEAFF.

The chain uses TRBV5-1 and TRBJ1-1; D perhaps matches TRBD1 (5 bases). Germline V CDR1 and CDR2: SGHRS, YFSETQ. Trimming removed 0 bases at V and 3 bases at J, with 12 bases between. The CDR3 totals 15 residues. CDR3 coding DNA: TGCGCCAGCAGCTTGGCGGGCAGGGAAGACACTGAAGCTTTCTTT. The encoded protein is CASSLAGREDTEAFF.

This rearrangement joins TRBV9 to TRBJ1-1; D is unresolved. The V end lost 0 bases, the J end lost 1 base, and 10 bases lay between the germline ends. Germline CDR1 is SGDLS and CDR2 is YYNGEE. This CDR3 has 15 residues. The CDR3 spells CASSVVSTGNTEAFF. The CDR3 region has the DNA TGTGCCAGCAGCGTAGTGTCGACGGGGAACACTGAAGCTTTCTTT.

The genes are TRBV19 and TRBJ1-5; the D gene is possibly TRBD1 (6 bases). The germline gives CDR1 LNHDA, CDR2 SQIVND (reference sequence). Trimming cost V 6 bases and J 0 bases, with 24 bases left between them. The CDR3 sequence is 19 residues long. The CDR3 DNA reads TGTGCCAGTAGGAGTGCCGGGACATGGGGATTAAATAGCAATCAGCCCCAGCATTTT. Amino acid sequence: CASRSAGTWGLNSNQPQHF.

The chain uses TRBV15 and TRBJ2-7; D uncertain. V lost 0 bases and J lost 3, with 9 bases in between. CDR1 LNHNV and CDR2 YYDKDF come from the germline V gene (reference sequence). The CDR3 runs to 14 residues. The CDR3 reads CATSRDRYSYEQYF. In nucleotides, the CDR3 is TGTGCCACCAGCAGAGACCGGTACAGCTACGAGCAGTACTTC.

This chain links TRBV7-2 with TRBJ1-2, with 11 bases identical to TRBD1. The CDR3 has 17 amino acids. Looked up from germline, CDR1 is SGHTA and CDR2 is FQGNSA. With 6 bases clipped from V and 6 bases from J, the junction kept 15 bases outside the gene matches. The CDR3 here is CASRHIWTGGVPDGYTF. The DNA of the CDR3 is TGTGCCAGCAGACATATTTGGACAGGGGGCGTGCCCGATGGCTACACCTTC.

This chain joins TRBV6-1 and TRBJ2-7; TRBD1 matches 7 bases. The CDR3 is 15 amino acids. CDR1 and CDR2 from the germline V gene are MNHNS and SASEGT. The trim removed 0 bases at V and 5 bases at J, leaving 7 bases unmatched. The CDR3 region has the DNA TGTGCCAGCAGTGAAGCGTCAGGGGGTGGCGACGAGCAGTACTTC. Its protein is CASSEASGGGDEQYF.

This clone was seen more than once but under ten times. This chain joins TRBV5-6 and TRBJ1-1; tentatively, D is TRBD1 (5 bases). CDR1 SGHDT and CDR2 YYEEEE come from the germline V gene. The V gene lost 0 bases and the J gene lost 5 bases, with 11 bases spanning the gap. CDR3 length: 14 residues. CDR3 DNA: TGTGCCAGCAGCTTGGGCAGGGCTGGGACTGAAGCTTTCTTT. Translating gives CASSLGRAGTEAFF. Based on the CDR3 plus reference TRBV5-6 and TRBJ1-1, the full variable domain is DAGVTQSPTHLIKTRGQQVTLRCSPKSGHDTVSWYQQALGQGPQFIFQYYEEEERQRGNFPDRFSGHQFPNYSSELNVNALLLGDSALYLCASSLGRAGTEAFFGQGTRLTVV.

The CDR3 DNA sequence: TGTGCCAGCACCCGGGGACAGGGGTCCTATGGCTACACCTTC. As protein: CASTRGQGSYGYTF. The chain recombines TRBV25-1 with TRBJ1-2; TRBD1 aligns across 10 bases. Germline CDR1 and CDR2: MGHDK and SYGVNS. This CDR3 is built from 14 residues. V trimming: 7 bases; J trimming: 4 bases; junction bases outside the gene matches: 6.

This clone was seen just once. The V call is TRBV18, the J call TRBJ1-1, with D possibly being TRBD1 (5 bases). The V and J ends lost 3 bases and 1 base respectively, with 9 bases between them. The CDR3 sequence is 14 residues long. The V gene's germline CDR1 is KGHSH and CDR2 LQKENI. The DNA of the CDR3 is TGTGCCAGCTCACCCCAGGGCTCGAACACTGAAGCTTTCTTT. Its translation is CASSPQGSNTEAFF.

The chain employs TRBV7-2 and TRBJ1-5; no definite D call. This CDR3 contains 15 residues. V lost 4 bases, J lost 0 bases, and 10 bases lay in between. Germline CDR1 is SGHTA and CDR2 is FQGNSA. CDR3 residues: CASSSVYYSNQPQHF. CDR3 sequence (DNA): TGTGCCAGCAGCTCCGTCTATTATAGCAATCAGCCCCAGCATTTT.

In this sample, this clone is medium-sized. The rearrangement links TRBV5-1 to TRBJ2-3; the D gene is possibly TRBD2 (6 bases). Trimming left V 4 bases short and J 0 bases short, with 6 bases between. The CDR3 is made up of 13 amino acids. Germline values: CDR1 SGHRS, CDR2 YFSETQ. The CDR3 region has the DNA TGCGCCAGCAGCAGCGGGAGCACAGATACGCAGTATTTT. This translates into CASSSGSTDTQYF. Variable domain in full (rest from reference TRBV5-1 and TRBJ2-3): KAGVTQTPRYLIKTRGQQVTLSCSPISGHRSVSWYQQTPGQGLQFLFEYFSETQRNKGNFPGRFSGRQFSNSRSEMNVSTLELGDSALYLCASSSGSTDTQYFGPGTRLTVL.

The CDR3 region has the DNA TGTGCCAGCAGCTTACGGGAGGGCCGGGATGAGCAGTTCTTC. Translation gives CASSLREGRDEQFF. V is TRBV7-6 and J is TRBJ2-1; 8 positions agree with TRBD2. Germline loops: CDR1 SGHVS, CDR2 FNYEAQ. CDR3 size: 14 residues. The trim removed 2 bases at V and 8 bases at J, leaving 5 bases unmatched.

The chain couples TRBV28 to TRBJ2-7; 7 nucleotides align to TRBD1. From germline, CDR1 is MDHEN and CDR2 SYDVKM. Trimming at V came to 6 bases and at J to 1 base, leaving 9 bases not matched to a gene. CDR3 length: 15 amino acids. The CDR3 loop is CASRRLPGQSYEQYF. The CDR3 DNA reads TGTGCCAGCAGACGCCTCCCGGGACAGTCCTACGAGCAGTACTTC.

The rearrangement joins TRBV27 to TRBJ1-5, with D possibly TRBD1 on 5 matching bases. The ends were cut back, 5 bases at V and 0 bases at J, with 17 bases in the middle. CDR1 is MNHEY and CDR2 is SMNVEV in the germline V gene (reference sequence). The CDR3 length is 17 residues. Written as DNA, the CDR3 is TGTGCCAGCAGTCCCGGGCCACAGGCCCTTAGCAATCAGCCCCAGCATTTT. This gives the protein CASSPGPQALSNQPQHF.

The rearrangement uses TRBV27 and TRBJ2-7, with 9 bases matching TRBD1. This CDR3 spans 17 amino acids. V trimming: 3 bases; J trimming: 2 bases; junction bases outside the gene matches: 11. Looked up from germline, CDR1 is MNHEY and CDR2 is SMNVEV (reference sequence). Written as DNA, the CDR3 is TGTGCCAGCAGTTTTCTCGGGGGGACAGGGAGGACCTACGAGCAGTACTTC. This sequence encodes CASSFLGGTGRTYEQYF.

V gene TRBV6-5 combines with J gene TRBJ1-5; 7 bases agree with TRBD1. In germline, CDR1 is MNHEY, CDR2 SVGAGI. The CDR3 is 14 amino acids. The V and J ends lost 4 bases and 6 bases, in that order; junction bases with no gene match: 6. The CDR3 nucleotides read TGTGCCAGCAGTTCCACAGGGGAAAGTCAGCCCCAGCATTTT. It translates to CASSSTGESQPQHF.

CDR3 amino acids: CASSEGDDRAKYYGYTF. The CDR3 DNA is TGCGCCAGCAGTGAAGGCGATGACAGGGCGAAATACTATGGCTACACCTTC. This chain connects TRBV10-1 to TRBJ1-2; 7 bases fit TRBD1. The CDR3 spans 17 residues. Per germline, CDR1 WNHNN and CDR2 SYGVQD (reference sequence). The trim removed 3 bases at V and 3 bases at J, leaving 13 bases unmatched.

The V call is TRBV7-6, the J call TRBJ1-2, with 8 nucleotides matching TRBD1. The CDR3 has 15 amino acids. CDR1 and CDR2 from the germline V gene are SGHVS and FNYEAQ. J gave up 8 bases and V 3 bases, and 11 bases lay outside the gene matches. The CDR3 sequence is CASSLGRDRLEGYTF. CDR3 in DNA: TGTGCCAGCAGCTTGGGCCGGGACAGGTTGGAAGGCTACACCTTC.

CDR3 sequence (DNA): TGTGCCAGCAGCCAAGATTGGCTAGCGGGGACCAATGAGCAGTTCTTC. Translation: CASSQDWLAGTNEQFF. J is TRBJ2-1 and V is TRBV4-2; 9 positions agree with TRBD2. The V gene end was trimmed by 0 bases and the J gene end by 6 bases; junction bases not matched to a gene: 6. The CDR3 extends over 16 amino acids. Looked up from germline, CDR1 is LGHNA and CDR2 is YNFKEQ.